The present T cell receptor (beta chain) was sequenced within a study of shared clonotypes between healthy human individuals. This clone was detected once. Its antigen remains unidentified. The germline V gene encodes CDR1 KGHSH and CDR2 LQKENI. The CDR3 has 15 amino acids. The trim removed 3 bases at V and 3 bases at J, leaving 4 bases unmatched. Study conclusions and caveats: Incomplete sequencing of sorted subsets was indicated by rarefaction despite large depth.

From CD4+ cells came CD45RA+ naive and CD45RA-negative memory subsets. The sorted-subset replicate PCRs were given 200 ng DNA, which is some 29,000 T cell genomes. Repertoires were generated with immunoSEQ multiplex PCR, while TCRdb's copy carries only in-frame clones and drops some. The sample carries hundreds of thousands of clones, around 72% recorded once. Sequences were obtained from memory CD4+ T cells sorted from blood. As for subset: CD45RA-negative fraction. The J gene is TRBJ2-3, the V gene TRBV18; 9 bases align to TRBD1. The TCR was taken from a woman younger than 45 in good health. The CDR3 loop is CASSPQTGGTDTQYF. The CDR3 DNA reads TGTGCCAGCTCACCCCAGACAGGGGGAACAGATACGCAGTATTTT. Using reference TRBV18 and TRBJ2-3 for the parts outside the CDR3, the full variable domain is NAGVMQNPRHLVRRRGQEARLRCSPMKGHSHVYWYRQLPEEGLKFMVYLQKENIIDESGMPKERFSAEFPKEGPSILRIQQVVRGDSAAYFCASSPQTGGTDTQYFGPGTRLTVL.